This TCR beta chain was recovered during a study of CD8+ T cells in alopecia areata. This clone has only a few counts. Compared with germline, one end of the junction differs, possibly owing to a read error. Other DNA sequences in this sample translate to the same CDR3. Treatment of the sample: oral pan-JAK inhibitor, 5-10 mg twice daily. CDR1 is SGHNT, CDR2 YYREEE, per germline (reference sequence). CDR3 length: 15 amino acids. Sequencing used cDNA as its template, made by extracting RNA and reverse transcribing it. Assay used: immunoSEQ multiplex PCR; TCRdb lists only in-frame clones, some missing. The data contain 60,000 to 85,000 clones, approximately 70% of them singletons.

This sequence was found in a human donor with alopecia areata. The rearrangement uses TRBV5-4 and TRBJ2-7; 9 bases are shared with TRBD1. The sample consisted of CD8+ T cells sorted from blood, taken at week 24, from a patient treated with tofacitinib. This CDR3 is CASSPVTGGSYEQYF. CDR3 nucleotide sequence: TGCGCCAGCAGCCCTGTGACAGGGGGCTCCTACGAGCAGTACTTC.